The 9 T cell receptor beta chains reported below all come from one sample, sequenced in a study of blood T cell repertoires in COVID-19. The method was immunoSEQ multiplex PCR; TCRdb's version includes in-frame clones alone and lacks a portion of them. The sample lists fewer than 400,000 clones; around 90% were seen once. The sequencing sample was made of PBMCs or T cells enriched from blood (not recorded which). All receptors derive from a woman aged 18 to 35 who had recovered from COVID-19.

The J gene is TRBJ1-4, the V gene TRBV5-4; tentatively, D is TRBD1 (6 bases). CDR1 SGHNT and CDR2 YYREEE come from the germline V gene (reference sequence). The CDR3 runs to 15 residues. Trimming took 1 base from V and 5 from J, leaving 12 bases between them. The CDR3 spells CASSLSGTLNEKLFF. CDR3 sequence (DNA): TGTGCCAGCAGCTTGAGCGGGACACTGAATGAAAAACTGTTTTTT.

The chain uses TRBV7-2 and TRBJ2-5; 12 bases are shared with TRBD2. The CDR3 is 16 residues long. Germline CDR1 is SGHTA and CDR2 is FQGNSA. The J segment lost 6 bases and the V segment lost 5 bases, leaving 10 bases of the junction unmatched. CDR3 sequence (DNA): TGTGCCAGCAGCAAACAGACTAGCGGGGGCGGAAAGACCCAGTACTTC. Its translation is CASSKQTSGGGKTQYF. The full variable domain, completed using reference TRBV7-2 and TRBJ2-5, is GAGVSQSPSNKVTEKGKDVELRCDPISGHTALYWYRQSLGQGLEFLIYFQGNSAPDKSGLPSDRFSAERTGGSVSTLTIQRTQQEDSAVYLCASSKQTSGGGKTQYFGPGTRLLVL.

V gene TRBV4-1 combines with J gene TRBJ2-3; 8 positions agree with TRBD2. CDR3 size: 17 residues. With V trimmed by 3 bases and J by 0 bases, 8 bases remained unmatched. Germline assignment: CDR1 MGHRA and CDR2 YSYEKL. The CDR3 is CASSQILAVMSTDTQYF. In DNA form, the CDR3 reads TGCGCCAGCAGCCAGATACTAGCGGTCATGAGCACAGATACGCAGTATTTT.

CDR3 DNA sequence: TGTGCCAGCAGTTACCCAGCTCAGGGCCCATCGCCGTCACGAGGTGAAAAACTGTTTTTT. Its protein product is CASSYPAQGPSPSRGEKLFF. J is TRBJ1-4 and V is TRBV6-2 or TRBV6-3, with a weak D call TRBD1 (5 bases). CDR1 MNHEY and CDR2 SVGEGT come from the germline V gene. The CDR3 is made up of 20 amino acids. Trimming removed 2 bases from V and 7 bases from J, with 29 bases in between.

The genes are TRBV14 and TRBJ1-2; unclear D gene. Between the trimmed V and J ends, which lost 4 bases and 8 bases, there was a span of 11 bases. There are 12 residues in the CDR3. Germline loops: CDR1 SGHDN, CDR2 FVKESK. CDR3 in amino acids: CASSRPLQGYTF. As DNA, the CDR3 is TGTGCCAGCAGCCGACCTTTACAGGGCTACACCTTC.

The chain links TRBV3-1 (or the pseudogene TRBV3-2) to TRBJ1-2, with no clear D. The CDR3 consists of 15 residues. The V end lost 0 bases, the J end lost 4 bases, and 12 bases lay between the germline ends. Per the germline V gene, CDR1 is LGHDT and CDR2 is YNNKEL (reference sequence). CDR3 DNA: TGTGCCAGCAGCCAAGACTCCGACACGATCTATGGCTACACCTTC. Amino acid sequence: CASSQDSDTIYGYTF.

The genes are TRBV10-3 and TRBJ2-7; tentative D call: TRBD1 (6 bases). Per germline, CDR1 ENHRY and CDR2 SYGVKD. CDR3 length: 13 residues. Trimming removed 2 bases at V and 6 bases at J, with 11 bases between. The CDR3 here is CAISEVSGVEQYF. CDR3 nucleotides: TGTGCCATCAGTGAGGTGTCAGGGGTCGAGCAGTACTTC.

CDR3 amino acids: CAISERTGDQPQHF. The CDR3 DNA is TGTGCCATCAGTGAGAGGACAGGGGACCAGCCCCAGCATTTT. This rearrangement joins TRBV10-3 to TRBJ1-5, with 9 bases that match TRBD1. Germline-derived CDR1 and CDR2 are ENHRY and SYGVKD. The CDR3 is made up of 14 amino acids. V lost 2 bases to trimming and J lost 7 bases; unmatched junction nucleotides: 3.

This sequence joins TRBV29-1 and TRBJ2-7; D perhaps matches TRBD1 (6 bases). V lost 7 bases and J lost 3, with 25 bases in between. Germline-derived CDR1 and CDR2 are SQVTM and ANQGSEA. The CDR3 extends over 16 amino acids. CDR3 sequence: CSGDDNKGELIYEQYF. DNA for the CDR3: TGCAGCGGCGACGATAATAAGGGGGAATTGATCTACGAGCAGTACTTC.